Following are 10 T cell receptor beta chains from one sample sequenced in a study of blood T cell repertoires in COVID-19. Sequencing used immunoSEQ multiplex PCR; TCRdb keeps in-frame clones, though not all of them. The sample has under 200,000 clones; approximately 86% are singletons. Sequencing used peripheral blood. These receptors were collected from an elderly woman with COVID-19, enrolled during active disease.

The chain employs TRBV20-1 and TRBJ1-5, with D hard to call. V lost 0 bases, J lost 8 bases, and 5 bases lay in between. The CDR3 consists of 11 residues. Germline loops: CDR1 DFQATT, CDR2 SNEGSKA (reference sequence). As DNA, the CDR3 is TGCAGTGCTAGAGATTTCGAGCCCCAGCATTTT. Its protein is CSARDFEPQHF.

The chain links TRBV7-9 to TRBJ1-1; the D gene is possibly TRBD1 (6 bases). The CDR3 extends over 12 amino acids. Germline-derived CDR1 and CDR2 are SEHNR and FQNEAQ (reference sequence). Trimming removed 3 bases at V and 11 bases at J, with 13 bases between. The CDR3 sequence: CASSLTGVLAFF. As DNA, the CDR3 is TGTGCCAGCAGCTTGACAGGAGTGTTGGCTTTCTTT.

This clone was seen once. This chain links TRBV5-1 with TRBJ1-4; D might be TRBD1 (5 bases). V was trimmed by 0 bases and J by 5 bases, leaving 14 bases between them. This CDR3 has 16 amino acids. CDR1 SGHRS and CDR2 YFSETQ come from the germline V gene. CDR3 protein: CASSLGFRGSNEKLFF. In nucleotides, the CDR3 is TGCGCCAGCAGCTTGGGATTCCGGGGGTCAAATGAAAAACTGTTTTTT.

The chain joins TRBV7-2 to TRBJ1-6; D may be TRBD1 (6 bases). Germline V gene lookup returns CDR1 SGHTA and CDR2 FQGNSA. V was trimmed by 5 bases and J by 9 bases, leaving 17 bases between them. The CDR3 length is 15 residues. CDR3 sequence: CASSAQGMIGSPLHF. The CDR3 nucleotides read TGTGCCAGCAGCGCCCAGGGGATGATAGGTTCACCCCTCCACTTT.

The V call is TRBV28, the J call TRBJ2-1; a weak D match, TRBD2 (5 bases). Germline CDR1 and CDR2: MDHEN and SYDVKM. The CDR3 is 14 amino acids. The V gene lost 3 bases and the J gene lost 3 bases, with 9 bases spanning the gap. The CDR3 is CASSFTTNYNEQFF. For the CDR3, the DNA is TGTGCCAGCAGTTTCACGACTAACTACAATGAGCAGTTCTTC.

This chain joins TRBV19 and TRBJ2-6; 8 bases fit TRBD1. CDR1 is LNHDA, CDR2 SQIVND, per germline (reference sequence). With 3 bases clipped from V and 2 bases from J, the junction kept 6 bases outside the gene matches. CDR3 size: 17 residues. The CDR3 DNA follows: TGTGCCAGTAGTATCTCAGGGGGCGCAACTGGGGCCAACGTCCTGACTTTC. This codes for CASSISGGATGANVLTF.

This chain joins TRBV3-1 (or the pseudogene TRBV3-2) and TRBJ1-1; no definite D call. The length of the CDR3 is 14 residues. Trimming removed 4 bases at V and 2 bases at J, with 11 bases between. Germline-derived CDR1 and CDR2 are LGHDT and YNNKEL (reference sequence). CDR3 sequence reads: CASSPMTGNTEAFF. For the CDR3, the DNA is TGTGCCAGCAGCCCGATGACGGGAAACACTGAAGCTTTCTTT.

This clone was seen only a few times. The chain carries TRBV5-6 and TRBJ1-6, with D uncertain. The CDR3 is made up of 15 amino acids. The germline CDR1 and CDR2 sequences are SGHDT and YYEEEE. Deletions cut 0 bases from V and 10 bases from J, with 14 bases between. The CDR3 nucleotides are TGTGCCAGCAGCTTGGGCGCGGGTGTTGGATCACCCCTCCACTTT. Its protein is CASSLGAGVGSPLHF.

The chain joins TRBV27 to TRBJ2-7; D perhaps matches TRBD2 (6 bases). The CDR3 is made up of 15 amino acids. Trimming left V 6 bases short and J 3 bases short, with 18 bases between. Germline V lookup: CDR1 MNHEY, CDR2 SMNVEV (reference sequence). The CDR3 reads CASRQNSGTLYEQYF. The CDR3 coding sequence is TGTGCCAGCAGACAAAATAGCGGAACCCTCTACGAGCAGTACTTC.

The CDR3 sequence is CASSLAGTGDEQYF. The CDR3 DNA reads as TGTGCCAGCAGCTTAGCCGGGACAGGGGACGAGCAGTACTTC. The chain employs TRBV7-3 and TRBJ2-7; 10 positions match TRBD1. Looked up from germline, CDR1 is SGHTA and CDR2 is FQGTGA. V was clipped by 2 bases and J by 5 bases; unmatched bases: 3. This CDR3 is built from 14 residues.